These 14 T cell receptor beta chains were sequenced from one sample in a study of blood T cell repertoires in COVID-19. Assay used: immunoSEQ multiplex PCR; TCRdb lists only in-frame clones, some missing. Of under 95,000 clones listed, 70% to 90% were seen once; the top ten hold roughly a sixth. The source material was peripheral blood. Source of these receptors: a woman aged 80 or over with acute or convalescent COVID-19.

The V gene is TRBV5-6, the J gene TRBJ1-2, with a weak D call TRBD1 (6 bases). Trimming removed 4 bases at V and 3 bases at J, with 7 bases between. CDR3 length: 12 residues. Germline V lookup: CDR1 SGHDT, CDR2 YYEEEE. In DNA form, the CDR3 reads TGTGCCAGCAGCCGGACAGACTATGGCTACACCTTC. It translates to CASSRTDYGYTF.

This chain links TRBV5-4 with TRBJ1-1; tentative D call: TRBD1 (5 bases). The V and J ends lost 0 bases and 1 base respectively, with 7 bases between them. The CDR3 consists of 14 residues. Germline CDR1 reads SGHNT; CDR2 reads YYREEE (reference sequence). CDR3 DNA sequence: TGTGCCAGCAGCTTGGTTGGACAGAACACTGAAGCTTTCTTT. Translated, it gives CASSLVGQNTEAFF.

V is TRBV18 and J is TRBJ2-7, with TRBD2 matching 11 bases. CDR1 is KGHSH and CDR2 is LQKENI in the germline V gene. After removal of 3 bases from V and 3 bases from J, the junction contained 4 bases not matched to a gene. The length of the CDR3 is 15 residues. CDR3 nucleotide sequence: TGTGCCAGCTCACCTTCCGGGACTAGCGGCTACGAGCAGTACTTC. Protein product: CASSPSGTSGYEQYF.

The chain joins TRBV28 to TRBJ2-5; a possible D gene is TRBD2 (5 bases). The ends were cut back, 7 bases at V and 1 base at J, with 19 bases in the middle. Germline V gives CDR1 MDHEN, CDR2 SYDVKM. CDR3 length equals 16 residues. This CDR3 reads CASTSDRDSLQETQYF. CDR3 in DNA: TGTGCCAGCACTTCTGACCGGGATTCGCTCCAAGAGACCCAGTACTTC.

The V call is TRBV18, the J call TRBJ1-2, with D possibly TRBD1 on 5 matching bases. V gave up 3 bases and J gave up 2 bases, with 7 bases separating them. Germline V gene sequence: CDR1 KGHSH, CDR2 LQKENI. The CDR3 consists of 13 residues. CDR3 DNA: TGTGCCAGCTCACCGGGGCTAAACTATGGCTACACCTTC. This translates into CASSPGLNYGYTF. The complete variable domain, with remaining parts taken from reference TRBV18 and TRBJ1-2, reads NAGVMQNPRHLVRRRGQEARLRCSPMKGHSHVYWYRQLPEEGLKFMVYLQKENIIDESGMPKERFSAEFPKEGPSILRIQQVVRGDSAAYFCASSPGLNYGYTFGSGTRLTVV.

This rearrangement joins TRBV24-1 to TRBJ2-3; 7 bases agree with TRBD2. The germline V gene has CDR1 KGHDR and CDR2 SFDVKD. With 3 bases clipped from V and 6 bases from J, the junction kept 8 bases outside the gene matches. This CDR3 is 15 amino acids long. CDR3 nucleotide sequence: TGTGCCACCAGTGATCACGGGACTATTGGTGATACGCAGTATTTT. The encoded protein is CATSDHGTIGDTQYF.

The table lists this clone with a count of one. The chain employs TRBV2 and TRBJ1-2; a weak D match, TRBD1 (5 bases). The CDR3 runs to 13 residues. V was cut by 3 bases and J by 4 bases, with 9 bases left in between. Germline V gene sequence: CDR1 SNHLY, CDR2 FYNNEI. The CDR3, as DNA: TGTGCCAGCAGTGACAGGGTCTCCTATGGCTACACCTTC. Protein sequence: CASSDRVSYGYTF. The full variable domain, in which reference TRBV2 and TRBJ1-2 provide the parts outside the CDR3, is EPEVTQTPSHQVTQMGQEVILRCVPISNHLYFYWYRQILGQKVEFLVSFYNNEISEKSEIFDDQFSVERPDGSNFTLKIRSTKLEDSAMYFCASSDRVSYGYTFGSGTRLTVV.

This clone appeared a single time. The rearrangement links TRBV6-5 to TRBJ1-1; TRBD1 is a possible D gene (6 bases). Trimming left V 3 bases short and J 9 bases short, with 8 bases between. This CDR3 is 11 amino acids long. CDR1 and CDR2 from the germline V gene are MNHEY and SVGAGI. Written as DNA, the CDR3 is TGTGCCAGCAGTTATACAGGGAAAGCTTTCTTT. Translated: CASSYTGKAFF.

V is TRBV20-1 and J is TRBJ2-2; TRBD2 might be the D (6 bases). This CDR3 spans 14 amino acids. With 3 bases removed from V and 8 bases from J, the gap between germline ends came to 16 bases. CDR1 DFQATT and CDR2 SNEGSKA come from the germline V gene (reference sequence). The CDR3 nucleotides read TGCAGTGCTAGTGACCCTGGGGGGACTGGGGAGCTGTTTTTT. This codes for CSASDPGGTGELFF.

The chain couples TRBV12-3 or TRBV12-4 to TRBJ2-5; tentatively, D is TRBD2 (5 bases). Trimming cost V 3 bases and J 5 bases, with 7 bases left between them. CDR3 size: 12 residues. CDR3 protein: CASSFGVETQYF. CDR3 DNA sequence: TGTGCCAGCAGTTTCGGGGTTGAGACCCAGTACTTC.

CDR3 region: CARRHPGQGCQPQHF. The CDR3 nucleotides are TGTGCCAGACGACATCCGGGACAGGGGTGTCAGCCCCAGCATTTT. J is TRBJ1-5 and V is TRBV19; 10 bases are shared with TRBD1. Germline lookup yields CDR1 LNHDA and CDR2 SQIVND (reference sequence). This CDR3 region has 15 residues. The V and J ends lost 9 bases and 6 bases, in that order; junction bases with no gene match: 11.

V usage is TRBV3-1 (or the pseudogene TRBV3-2) and J usage is TRBJ2-1; TRBD2 aligns across 8 bases. With 4 bases clipped from V and 9 bases from J, the junction kept 11 bases outside the gene matches. The CDR3 has 15 amino acids. Germline V gives CDR1 LGHDT, CDR2 YNNKEL (reference sequence). The CDR3 region is CASSPREGTTAEQFF. The CDR3 bases are TGTGCCAGCAGCCCCCGGGAGGGGACGACCGCTGAGCAGTTCTTC.

V usage is TRBV5-1 and J usage is TRBJ1-1; D might be TRBD1 (6 bases). Germline V gives CDR1 SGHRS, CDR2 YFSETQ. The length of the CDR3 is 16 residues. Trimming removed 3 bases at V and 0 bases at J, with 15 bases between. The CDR3 sequence is CASSSGTGLMNTEAFF. The CDR3 DNA reads as TGCGCCAGCAGCTCAGGAACAGGGCTTATGAACACTGAAGCTTTCTTT.

The chain joins TRBV2 to TRBJ1-5; the D gene is possibly TRBD1 (5 bases). V dropped 4 bases and J dropped 4 bases, with 8 bases sitting between them. In germline, CDR1 is SNHLY, CDR2 FYNNEI. This CDR3 has 13 amino acids. The CDR3 DNA is TGTGCCAGCAGTGGACAGCCAAATCAGCCCCAGCATTTT. Amino acids: CASSGQPNQPQHF.